This T cell receptor (beta chain) came from a study of blood T cells in healthy people across ages. About this clonotype itself: Its antigen remains unknown.

With a J-beta primer mix and a sample-barcoded 5' primer, a second PCR ran roughly 6 to 11 cycles. TCRdb analysed the 5' RACE reads with MiXCR anew, one entry per CDR3 protein. The profile shows about 800,000 distinct CDR3 sequences, about 25% of them singletons. Study-level findings and limits: Greater diversity and more naive CD4+ cells were seen in long-lived donors than in aged donors.

Donors each provided 9.5 to 10 milliliters of peripheral blood. V lost 5 bases to trimming and J lost 3 bases, with 13 bases between them. The CDR3 sequence is 14 residues long. The germline V gene has CDR1 MNHNS and CDR2 SASEGT. These records were also assigned to another study, of T cells of mothers and their children.

This TCR was sampled from a boy between 5 and 17 years old in good health. The V gene is TRBV6-1, the J gene TRBJ1-2; D is possibly TRBD1 (5 bases). What was sequenced was blood. CDR3 loop: CASSTTGTDYGYTF. Written as DNA, the CDR3 is TGTGCCAGCAGTACTACCGGGACGGACTATGGCTACACCTTC.